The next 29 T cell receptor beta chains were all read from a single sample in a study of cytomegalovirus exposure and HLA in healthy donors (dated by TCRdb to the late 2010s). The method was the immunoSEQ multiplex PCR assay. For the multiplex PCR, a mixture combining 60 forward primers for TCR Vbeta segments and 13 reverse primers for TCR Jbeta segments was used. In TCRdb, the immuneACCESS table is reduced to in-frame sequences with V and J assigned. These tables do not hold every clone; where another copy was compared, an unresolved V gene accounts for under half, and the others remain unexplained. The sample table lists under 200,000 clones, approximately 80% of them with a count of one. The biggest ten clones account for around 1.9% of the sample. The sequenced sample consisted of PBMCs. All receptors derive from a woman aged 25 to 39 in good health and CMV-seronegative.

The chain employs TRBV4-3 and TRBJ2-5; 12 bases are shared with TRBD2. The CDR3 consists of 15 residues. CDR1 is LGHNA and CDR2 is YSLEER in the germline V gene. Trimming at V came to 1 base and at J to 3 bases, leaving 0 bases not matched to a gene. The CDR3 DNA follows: TGCGCCAGCAGCCAAGGGACTAGCGGGAAAGAGACCCAGTACTTC. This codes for CASSQGTSGKETQYF.

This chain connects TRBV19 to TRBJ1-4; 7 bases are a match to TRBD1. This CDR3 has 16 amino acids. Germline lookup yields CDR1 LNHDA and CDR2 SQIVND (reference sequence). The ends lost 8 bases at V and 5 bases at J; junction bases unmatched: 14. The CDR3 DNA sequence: TGTGCCAGTCGGCGCCTGGGGACAGACCTCAATGAAAAACTGTTTTTT. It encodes CASRRLGTDLNEKLFF. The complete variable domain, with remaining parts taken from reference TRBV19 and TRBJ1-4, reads DGGITQSPKYLFRKEGQNVTLSCEQNLNHDAMYWYRQDPGQGLRLIYYSQIVNDFQKGDIAEGYSVSREKKESFPLTVTSAQKNPTAFYLCASRRLGTDLNEKLFFGSGTQLSVL.

CDR3 coding DNA: TGTGCCAGCAGTCCCGCGGGACTAGTCGAAGAGCAGTACTTC. Amino acid sequence: CASSPAGLVEEQYF. The chain combines TRBV28 with TRBJ2-7; 8 positions agree with TRBD2. The V gene end was trimmed by 5 bases and the J gene end by 7 bases; junction bases not matched to a gene: 10. Germline values: CDR1 MDHEN, CDR2 SYDVKM. The CDR3 contains 14 residues.

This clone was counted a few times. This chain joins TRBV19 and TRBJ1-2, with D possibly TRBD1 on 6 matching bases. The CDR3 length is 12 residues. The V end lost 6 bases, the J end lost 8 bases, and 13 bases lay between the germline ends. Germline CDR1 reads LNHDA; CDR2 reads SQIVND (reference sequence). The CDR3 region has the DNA TGTGCCAGTAGCGAAGGGGGTTTCGGCTACACCTTC. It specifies CASSEGGFGYTF.

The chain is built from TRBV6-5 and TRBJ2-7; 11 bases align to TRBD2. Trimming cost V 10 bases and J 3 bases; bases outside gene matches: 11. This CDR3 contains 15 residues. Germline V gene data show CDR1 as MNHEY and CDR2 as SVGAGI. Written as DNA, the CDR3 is TGTGCCACCGCGCCAGGGACTAGCGGTCACTACGAGCAGTACTTC. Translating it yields CATAPGTSGHYEQYF.

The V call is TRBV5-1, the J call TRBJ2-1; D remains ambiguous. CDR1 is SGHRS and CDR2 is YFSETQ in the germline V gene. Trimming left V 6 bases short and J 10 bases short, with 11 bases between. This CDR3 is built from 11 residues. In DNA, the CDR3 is TGCGCCAGCACCGACTTTGACGAGCAGTTCTTC. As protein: CASTDFDEQFF.

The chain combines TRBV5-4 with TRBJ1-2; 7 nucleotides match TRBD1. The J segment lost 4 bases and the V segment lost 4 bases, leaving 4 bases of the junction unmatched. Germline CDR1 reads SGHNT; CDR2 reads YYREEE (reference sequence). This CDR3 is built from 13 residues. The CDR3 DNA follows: TGTGCCAGCAGCATCGGGACAGCCTATGGCTACACCTTC. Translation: CASSIGTAYGYTF.

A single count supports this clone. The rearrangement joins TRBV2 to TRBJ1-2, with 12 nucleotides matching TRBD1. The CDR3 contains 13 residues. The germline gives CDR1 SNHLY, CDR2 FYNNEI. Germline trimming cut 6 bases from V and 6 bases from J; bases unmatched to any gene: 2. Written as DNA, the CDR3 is TGTGCCAGCAGGGGACAGGGGGCGGATGGCTACACCTTC. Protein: CASRGQGADGYTF.

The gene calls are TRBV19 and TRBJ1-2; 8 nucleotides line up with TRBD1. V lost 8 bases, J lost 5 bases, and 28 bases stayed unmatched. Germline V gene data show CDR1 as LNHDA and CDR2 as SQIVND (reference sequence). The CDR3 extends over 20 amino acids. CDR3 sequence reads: CASLPSGQGSVGGHGYGYTF. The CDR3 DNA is TGTGCCAGTCTCCCAAGCGGACAGGGCTCAGTCGGCGGGCATGGATATGGCTACACCTTC.

This CDR3 reads CASSPIGAGGEQFF. The CDR3 bases are TGCGCCAGCAGCCCAATCGGTGCGGGAGGGGAGCAGTTCTTC. This rearrangement joins TRBV4-1 to TRBJ2-1; 9 nucleotides agree with TRBD2. CDR1 is MGHRA and CDR2 is YSYEKL in the germline V gene. Losses at the gene ends were 4 bases for V and 10 bases for J; bases not matched to a gene: 8. The CDR3 contains 14 residues.

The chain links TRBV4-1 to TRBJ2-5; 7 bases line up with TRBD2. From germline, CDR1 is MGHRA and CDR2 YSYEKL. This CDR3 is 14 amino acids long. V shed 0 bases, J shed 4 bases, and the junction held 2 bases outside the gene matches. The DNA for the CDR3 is TGCGCCAGCAGCCAAGACCCGGGAGGAGAGACCCAGTACTTC. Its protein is CASSQDPGGETQYF.

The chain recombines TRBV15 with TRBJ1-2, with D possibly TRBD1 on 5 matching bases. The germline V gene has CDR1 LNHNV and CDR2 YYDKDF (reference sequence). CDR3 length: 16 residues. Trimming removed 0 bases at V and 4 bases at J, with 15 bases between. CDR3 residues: CATSREVRGHPYGYTF. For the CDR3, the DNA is TGTGCCACCAGCAGAGAAGTTCGAGGACACCCCTATGGCTACACCTTC.

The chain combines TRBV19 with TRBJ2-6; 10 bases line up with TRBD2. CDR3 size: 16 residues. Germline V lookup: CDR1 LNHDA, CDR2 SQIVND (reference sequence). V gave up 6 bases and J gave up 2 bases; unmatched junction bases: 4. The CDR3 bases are TGTGCCAGTAGGAGCGGGGGGGATCCTGGGGCCAACGTCCTGACTTTC. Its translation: CASRSGGDPGANVLTF.

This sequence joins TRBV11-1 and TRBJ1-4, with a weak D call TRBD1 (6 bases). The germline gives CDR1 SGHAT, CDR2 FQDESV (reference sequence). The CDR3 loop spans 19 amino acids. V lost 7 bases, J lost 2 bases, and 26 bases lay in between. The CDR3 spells CASTMNGAGVGRTNEKLFF. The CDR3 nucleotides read TGTGCCAGCACCATGAATGGAGCAGGGGTCGGTCGGACTAATGAAAAACTGTTTTTT.

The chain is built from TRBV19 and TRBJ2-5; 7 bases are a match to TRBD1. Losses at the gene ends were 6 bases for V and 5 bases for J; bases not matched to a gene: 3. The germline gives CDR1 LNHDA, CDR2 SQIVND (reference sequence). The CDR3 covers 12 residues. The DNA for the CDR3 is TGTGCCAGTAGCGACAGGGACGAGACCCAGTACTTC. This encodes CASSDRDETQYF.

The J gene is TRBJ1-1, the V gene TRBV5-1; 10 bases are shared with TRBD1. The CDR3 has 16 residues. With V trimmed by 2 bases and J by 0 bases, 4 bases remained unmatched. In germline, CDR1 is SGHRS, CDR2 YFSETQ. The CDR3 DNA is TGCGCCAGCAGCTTAGGACAGGGGGTTATGAACACTGAAGCTTTCTTT. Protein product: CASSLGQGVMNTEAFF.

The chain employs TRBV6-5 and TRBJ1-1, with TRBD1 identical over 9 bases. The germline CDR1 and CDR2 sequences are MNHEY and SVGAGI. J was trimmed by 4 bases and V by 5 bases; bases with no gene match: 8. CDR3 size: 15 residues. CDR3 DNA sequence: TGTGCCAGCAGTACCCGGACAGGGGCTCTCACTGAAGCTTTCTTT. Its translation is CASSTRTGALTEAFF.

CDR3 coding DNA: TGTGCCAGCAGCTTAAACGGGGTCGCGAACACCGGGGAGCTGTTTTTT. This sequence encodes CASSLNGVANTGELFF. The rearrangement joins TRBV7-2 to TRBJ2-2, with a possible D match to TRBD2 (5 bases). Trimming removed 2 bases at V and 0 bases at J, with 10 bases between. From germline, CDR1 is SGHTA and CDR2 FQGNSA. The CDR3 runs 16 residues.

The CDR3 bases are TGTGCCAGCGGCGCCGGGACAGGGGGAATAGAGACCCAGTACTTC. Its protein is CASGAGTGGIETQYF. The chain links TRBV6-1 to TRBJ2-5, with 11 bases fitting TRBD1. Germline CDR1 is MNHNS and CDR2 is SASEGT. The CDR3 runs to 15 residues. Trimming at V came to 8 bases and at J to 4 bases, leaving 9 bases not matched to a gene.

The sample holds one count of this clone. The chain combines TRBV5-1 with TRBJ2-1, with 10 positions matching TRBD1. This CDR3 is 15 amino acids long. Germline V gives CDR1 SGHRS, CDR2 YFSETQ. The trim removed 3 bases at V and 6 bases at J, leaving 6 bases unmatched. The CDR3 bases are TGCGCCAGCAGCTCACCGGGACAGGGGATCAATGAGCAGTTCTTC. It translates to CASSSPGQGINEQFF.

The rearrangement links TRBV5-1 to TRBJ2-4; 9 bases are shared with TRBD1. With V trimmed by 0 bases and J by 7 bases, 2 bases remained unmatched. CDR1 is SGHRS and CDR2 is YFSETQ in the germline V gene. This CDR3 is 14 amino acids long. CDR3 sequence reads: CASSLGTGDNIQYF. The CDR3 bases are TGCGCCAGCAGCTTGGGGACAGGGGATAACATTCAGTACTTC. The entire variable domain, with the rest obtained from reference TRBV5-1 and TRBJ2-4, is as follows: KAGVTQTPRYLIKTRGQQVTLSCSPISGHRSVSWYQQTPGQGLQFLFEYFSETQRNKGNFPGRFSGRQFSNSRSEMNVSTLELGDSALYLCASSLGTGDNIQYFGAGTRLSVL.

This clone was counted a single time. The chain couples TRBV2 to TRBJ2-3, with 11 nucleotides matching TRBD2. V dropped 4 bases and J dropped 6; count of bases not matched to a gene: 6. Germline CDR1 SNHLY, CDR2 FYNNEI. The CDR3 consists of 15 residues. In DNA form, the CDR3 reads TGTGCCAGCAGTGTTTTGACTAGCGGGGCGGATACGCAGTATTTT. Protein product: CASSVLTSGADTQYF.

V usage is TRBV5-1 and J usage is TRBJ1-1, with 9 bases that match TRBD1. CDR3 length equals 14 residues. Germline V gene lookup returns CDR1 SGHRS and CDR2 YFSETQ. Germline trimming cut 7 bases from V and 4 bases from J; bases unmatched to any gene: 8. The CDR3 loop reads CASGGQGLGTEAFF. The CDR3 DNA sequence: TGCGCCAGCGGGGGACAGGGTTTGGGCACTGAAGCTTTCTTT.

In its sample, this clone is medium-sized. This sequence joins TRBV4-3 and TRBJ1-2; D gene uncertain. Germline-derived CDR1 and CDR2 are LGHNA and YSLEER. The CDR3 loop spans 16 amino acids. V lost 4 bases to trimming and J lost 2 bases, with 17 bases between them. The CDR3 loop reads CASSPLSAGSNYGYTF. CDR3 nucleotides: TGCGCCAGCAGCCCATTGTCGGCAGGCTCAAACTATGGCTACACCTTC.

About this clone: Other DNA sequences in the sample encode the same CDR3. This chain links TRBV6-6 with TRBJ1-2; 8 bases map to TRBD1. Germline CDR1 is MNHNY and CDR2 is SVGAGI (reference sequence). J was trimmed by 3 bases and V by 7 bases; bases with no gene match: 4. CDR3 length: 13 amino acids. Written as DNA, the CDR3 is TGTGCCAGCACACCGACAGGGGACTATGGCTACACCTTC. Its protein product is CASTPTGDYGYTF.

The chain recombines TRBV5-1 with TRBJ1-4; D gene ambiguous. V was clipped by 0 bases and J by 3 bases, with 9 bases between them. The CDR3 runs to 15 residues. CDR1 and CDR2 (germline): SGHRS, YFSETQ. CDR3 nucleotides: TGCGCCAGCAGCTTGGACCCGGGTTCTAATGAAAAACTGTTTTTT. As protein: CASSLDPGSNEKLFF.

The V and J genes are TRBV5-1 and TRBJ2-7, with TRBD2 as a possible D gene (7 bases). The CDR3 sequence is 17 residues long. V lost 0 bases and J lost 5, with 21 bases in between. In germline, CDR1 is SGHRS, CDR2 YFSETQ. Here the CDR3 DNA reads TGCGCCAGCAGCTTGGGGGGGGGCACAGGCTCCCCCAACGAGCAGTACTTC. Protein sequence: CASSLGGGTGSPNEQYF.

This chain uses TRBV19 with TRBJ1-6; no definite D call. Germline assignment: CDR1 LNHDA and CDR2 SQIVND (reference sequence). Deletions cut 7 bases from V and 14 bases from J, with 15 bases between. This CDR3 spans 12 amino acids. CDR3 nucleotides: TGTGCCAGTACGACACCTCCAGCAGCCCTCCACTTT. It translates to CASTTPPAALHF.

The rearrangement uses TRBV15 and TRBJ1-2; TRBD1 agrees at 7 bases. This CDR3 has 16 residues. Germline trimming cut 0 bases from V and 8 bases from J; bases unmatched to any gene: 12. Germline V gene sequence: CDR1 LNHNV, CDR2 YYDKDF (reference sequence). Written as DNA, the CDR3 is TGTGCCACCAGCAGAGATCTGAGACAGGGAAGCTACGGCTACACCTTC. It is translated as CATSRDLRQGSYGYTF. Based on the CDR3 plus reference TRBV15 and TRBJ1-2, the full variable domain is DAMVIQNPRYQVTQFGKPVTLSCSQTLNHNVMYWYQQKSSQAPKLLFHYYDKDFNNEADTPDNFQSRRPNTSFCFLDIRSPGLGDTAMYLCATSRDLRQGSYGYTFGSGTRLTVV.